These T cell receptor beta chains were read from a single sample in a study of T cells in Graves' hyperthyroidism and ophthalmopathy. TCRdb processed the multiplex PCR reads anew with MiXCR; each CDR3 protein has one entry. The repertoire holds a few hundred thousand distinct CDR3 sequences, with about 15% as singletons. Sequencing was performed on blood. The receptors were sampled from a woman aged 25-40 years with Graves' hyperthyroidism. Each CDR3 is given with its conserved first and last residue. The order of the fields is clone size, D gene, CDR3 length, J gene, V gene, CDR3 DNA, CDR3 protein. The D gene is left open where the match is weak. Clone size is given for some rows only: seen once, a few or many times, or a class if the clone is expanded.

many NA 15 TRBJ1-1 TRBV7-3 TGTGCCAGCAGCTTAGATCGCACGCAAGGCACTGAAGCTTTCTTT CASSLDRTQGTEAFF
NA NA 13 TRBJ2-3 TRBV7-2 TGTGCCAGCAGCTCCTCAAGATCAGATACGCAGTATTTT CASSSSRSDTQYF
many TRBD2 16 TRBJ2-3 TRBV7-2 TGTGCCAGCAGCTTAGCTGCGGGGGGAGGGACAGATACGCAGTATTTT CASSLAAGGGTDTQYF
few TRBD1 16 TRBJ1-1 TRBV25-1 TGTGCCAGCCTCCCCGGGACAGGGAGCCTATGGACTGAGGCTTTCTTT CASLPGTGSLWTEAFF
few NA 11 TRBJ1-4 TRBV29-1 TGCAGCGCCGTCCTTAATGAAAAACTGTTTTTT CSAVLNEKLFF
NA TRBD1 16 TRBJ1-2 TRBV20-1 TGCAGTGCTACCCCCCCCTACAGGGGGCGTGATGATGGCTACACCTTC CSATPPYRGRDDGYTF
many NA 13 TRBJ2-3 TRBV20-1 TGCAGTGCTTTACTTAAGTCCACAGATACGCAGTATTTT CSALLKSTDTQYF
many TRBD2 18 TRBJ2-1 TRBV11-3 TGTGCCAGCAGCCCAGGACTAGCGGGAGGGTTAAAGGGGGATGAGCAGTTCTTC CASSPGLAGGLKGDEQFF
NA TRBD1 14 TRBJ2-7 TRBV7-9 TGTGCCAGCCACCCGGGACAGTGGGCCTACGAGCAGTACTTC CASHPGQWAYEQYF
many NA 13 TRBJ1-2 TRBV2 TGTGCCAGCAGTGGGCAGCCCGACTATGGCTACACCTTC CASSGQPDYGYTF
NA TRBD2 14 TRBJ2-7 TRBV7-2 TGTGCCAGCAGCTTATACCTAGCGGAGTACGAGCAGTACTTC CASSLYLAEYEQYF
NA TRBD2 15 TRBJ2-1 TRBV24-1 TGTGCCACCAGTGCTTGGACTAGCGGGAGCTATGAGCAGTTCTTC CATSAWTSGSYEQFF
many NA 13 TRBJ2-7 TRBV3-1 TGTGCCAGCAGCCACGACTACTCCTACGAGCAGTACTTC CASSHDYSYEQYF
many TRBD2 20 TRBJ2-3 TRBV28 TGTGCCAGCAGTTTATGGGGGCGACTAGCGGGAGTGCAAAGCACAGATACGCAGTATTTT CASSLWGRLAGVQSTDTQYF